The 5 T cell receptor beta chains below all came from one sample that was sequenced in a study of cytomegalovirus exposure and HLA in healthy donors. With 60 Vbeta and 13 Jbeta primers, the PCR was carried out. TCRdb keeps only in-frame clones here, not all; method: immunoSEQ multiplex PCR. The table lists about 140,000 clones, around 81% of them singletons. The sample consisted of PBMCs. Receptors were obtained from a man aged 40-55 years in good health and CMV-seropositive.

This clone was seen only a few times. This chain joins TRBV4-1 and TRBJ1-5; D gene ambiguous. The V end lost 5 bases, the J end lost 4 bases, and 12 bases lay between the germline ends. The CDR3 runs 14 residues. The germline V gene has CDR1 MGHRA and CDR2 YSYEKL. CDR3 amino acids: CASSYDYQNQPQHF. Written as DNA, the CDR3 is TGCGCCAGCAGCTATGACTATCAGAATCAGCCCCAGCATTTT.

CDR3 in amino acids: CASVDLRTGELFF. The CDR3 bases are TGTGCCAGCGTTGACCTGCGGACCGGGGAGCTGTTTTTT. The rearrangement links TRBV2 to TRBJ2-2; D gene ambiguous. Germline V gene data show CDR1 as SNHLY and CDR2 as FYNNEI. The CDR3 length is 13 residues. V gave up 8 bases and J gave up 5 bases, with 12 bases separating them.

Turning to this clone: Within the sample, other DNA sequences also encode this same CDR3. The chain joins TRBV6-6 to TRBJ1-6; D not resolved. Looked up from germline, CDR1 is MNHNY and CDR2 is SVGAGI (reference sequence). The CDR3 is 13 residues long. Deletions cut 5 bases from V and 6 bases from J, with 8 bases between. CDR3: CASSQVSNSPLHF. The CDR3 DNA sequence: TGTGCCAGCAGTCAAGTCAGTAATTCACCCCTCCACTTT.

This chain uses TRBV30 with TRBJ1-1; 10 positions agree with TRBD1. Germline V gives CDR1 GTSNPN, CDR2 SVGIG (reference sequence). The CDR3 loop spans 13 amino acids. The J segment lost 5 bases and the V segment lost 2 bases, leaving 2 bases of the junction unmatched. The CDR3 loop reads CAWSRQGATEAFF. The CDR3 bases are TGTGCCTGGAGTCGACAGGGGGCGACTGAAGCTTTCTTT.

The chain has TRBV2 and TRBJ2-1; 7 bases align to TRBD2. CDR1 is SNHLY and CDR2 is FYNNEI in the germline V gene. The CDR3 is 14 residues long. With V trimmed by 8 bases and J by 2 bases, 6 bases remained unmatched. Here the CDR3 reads CASGSSGPYNEQFF. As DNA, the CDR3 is TGTGCCAGCGGTTCTAGCGGCCCCTACAATGAGCAGTTCTTC. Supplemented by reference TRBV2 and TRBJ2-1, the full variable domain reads EPEVTQTPSHQVTQMGQEVILRCVPISNHLYFYWYRQILGQKVEFLVSFYNNEISEKSEIFDDQFSVERPDGSNFTLKIRSTKLEDSAMYFCASGSSGPYNEQFFGPGTRLTVL.